This TCR beta chain was sequenced during a study of T cell responses to AZD1222 COVID-19 vaccine. This clone was detected a few times. What it binds is not known. Whole-study findings and limits: Repertoire samples came only from after the peak T cell response. Nearly half of spike-specific TCRs reportedly go after variant regions that carry no mutations. Breadth and depth of Spike-specific TCRs rose after two AZD1222 doses.

Profiling relied on immunoSEQ multiplex PCR, and the TCRdb table lists in-frame clones only, not all of them. The data contain more than 90,000 clones, roughly 84% of them seen just once; the ten biggest clones take up approximately 15%. The source was peripheral blood, collected 28 days after the second AZD1222 dose. This receptor was taken from an adult who received the AZD1222 COVID-19 vaccine.

In DNA form, the CDR3 reads TGTGCCAGCAGTACCGGGACAGGGTATCCCGGGGAGCTGTTTTTT. It specifies CASSTGTGYPGELFF. The chain employs TRBV27 and TRBJ2-2; 9 bases map to TRBD1. V was clipped by 5 bases and J by 6 bases; unmatched bases: 7. Germline values: CDR1 MNHEY, CDR2 SMNVEV (reference sequence). This CDR3 comprises 15 residues.